The present TCR beta chain was sequenced within a study of siplizumab effects on memory and regulatory T cells. Study-level results: Controls had roughly 28% Treg-derived mappable alloreactive CD4+ clones on average, versus approximately 70% with siplizumab.

A note on this clone: Its antigen remains unidentified.

Produced via immunoSEQ multiplex PCR; TCRdb's table is partial and in-frame only. The data hold some 75,000 clones, with 93% observed a single time. V lost 7 bases and J 2 bases, leaving 15 bases between the germline ends. Germline V gene lookup returns CDR1 LNHNV and CDR2 YYDKDF (reference sequence). The CDR3 is 14 amino acids. This TCR was recovered from a human donor in good health. This rearrangement joins TRBV15 to TRBJ2-7; D possibly corresponds to TRBD2 (5 bases). The sample was CD8+ T cells sorted from blood. CDR3 bases: TGTGCCACCACTCCTACGGGGAGTACCTACGAGCAGTACTTC. It codes for CATTPTGSTYEQYF.